This T cell receptor beta chain originates from a study of blood T cell repertoires in COVID-19. In the study overall: The United States, Italy and Spain supplied acute and convalescent COVID-19 samples.

TCRdb keeps only in-frame clones here, not all; method: immunoSEQ multiplex PCR. The profile shows over 250,000 clones, about 85% of them singletons. Trimming removed 5 bases from V and 6 bases from J; junction bases left unmatched: 19. Germline V CDR1 and CDR2: PRHDT, FYEKMQ (reference sequence). The CDR3 loop spans 19 amino acids. The TCR sequence derives from a human donor in a cohort sampled during active COVID-19. The sequenced material came from peripheral blood. The chain has TRBV13 and TRBJ2-2, with 9 positions matching TRBD2. Here the CDR3 DNA reads TGTGCCAGCAGCCCTCCCCGTAGCGGGAGCATTCAGCGCGCCGGGGAGCTGTTTTTT. Translation gives CASSPPRSGSIQRAGELFF.